Following are 8 T cell receptor beta chains from one sample sequenced in a study of T cell responses to AZD1222 COVID-19 vaccine. Profiled with immunoSEQ multiplex PCR; TCRdb holds only in-frame clones, not every one. This table has 98,000 or so clones, roughly nine tenths appearing once. The specimen was peripheral blood, collected on day 0 of MenACWY control vaccination. These receptor sequences come from an adult in good health.

This rearrangement joins TRBV4-1 to TRBJ2-2, with 10 bases aligning to TRBD1. In germline, CDR1 is MGHRA, CDR2 YSYEKL. V was clipped by 2 bases and J by 3 bases; unmatched bases: 6. This CDR3 comprises 17 residues. The CDR3 loop reads CASSQIRTGGDTGELFF. The CDR3 bases are TGCGCCAGCAGCCAAATCCGGACAGGGGGTGACACCGGGGAGCTGTTTTTT.

This chain connects TRBV5-1 to TRBJ1-4; no clear D. Trimming pared 5 bases from V and 3 bases from J, leaving 11 bases between. The CDR3 runs to 14 residues. Germline V gene data show CDR1 as SGHRS and CDR2 as YFSETQ. The CDR3 loop reads CASSLDPANEKLFF. The DNA for the CDR3 is TGCGCCAGCAGTCTGGACCCCGCTAATGAAAAACTGTTTTTT.

This clone was recorded only once. V and J are TRBV5-4 and TRBJ1-5; D is possibly TRBD1 (5 bases). Trimming stripped 4 bases from V and 6 bases from J, with 14 bases between. The CDR3 has 14 residues. The germline gives CDR1 SGHNT, CDR2 YYREEE (reference sequence). The CDR3 is CASSESQEGQPQHF. DNA of the CDR3: TGTGCCAGCAGCGAGTCACAGGAAGGTCAGCCCCAGCATTTT.

The chain joins TRBV5-4 to TRBJ1-1, with a possible D match to TRBD1 (6 bases). CDR3 size: 13 residues. The V gene's germline CDR1 is SGHNT and CDR2 YYREEE (reference sequence). The V end was cut by 2 bases, the J end by 6 bases, with 11 bases between. The DNA of the CDR3 is TGTGCCAGCAGCTTTCAGGGGACCTCTGAAGCTTTCTTT. Translating it yields CASSFQGTSEAFF.

The CDR3 DNA follows: TGCGCCAGCAGCTTGGCCCCGGCCGGGGAGCTGTTTTTT. Translated, it gives CASSLAPAGELFF. The chain recombines TRBV5-1 with TRBJ2-2; D is undetermined. V lost 0 bases and J 6 bases, leaving 6 bases between the germline ends. The germline V gene has CDR1 SGHRS and CDR2 YFSETQ. The CDR3 is 13 residues long.

V usage is TRBV6-5 and J usage is TRBJ2-7, with 7 bases lining up with TRBD1. This CDR3 comprises 15 residues. CDR1 is MNHEY and CDR2 is SVGAGI in the germline V gene. J lost 4 bases, V lost 7 bases, and 13 bases had no gene match. The CDR3 reads CASTQTVGQSYEQYF. The CDR3 nucleotides are TGTGCCAGCACCCAAACCGTGGGACAGTCATACGAGCAGTACTTC.

Written as DNA, the CDR3 is TGCGCCAGCAGCGTGGACAGGGGGGACACTGAAGCTTTCTTT. Its protein product is CASSVDRGDTEAFF. The J gene is TRBJ1-1, the V gene TRBV5-1; TRBD1 matches at 10 bases. The germline CDR1 and CDR2 sequences are SGHRS and YFSETQ. There are 14 residues in the CDR3. V was clipped by 4 bases and J by 3 bases; unmatched bases: 3.

The V call is TRBV6-4, the J call TRBJ1-1; no clear D gene. Trimming left V 6 bases short and J 0 bases short, with 8 bases between. Germline CDR1 reads MRHNA; CDR2 reads SNTAGT. This CDR3 region has 13 residues. The CDR3 region is CASRLTLNTEAFF. The CDR3 region has the DNA TGTGCCAGCAGACTGACCTTGAACACTGAAGCTTTCTTT.